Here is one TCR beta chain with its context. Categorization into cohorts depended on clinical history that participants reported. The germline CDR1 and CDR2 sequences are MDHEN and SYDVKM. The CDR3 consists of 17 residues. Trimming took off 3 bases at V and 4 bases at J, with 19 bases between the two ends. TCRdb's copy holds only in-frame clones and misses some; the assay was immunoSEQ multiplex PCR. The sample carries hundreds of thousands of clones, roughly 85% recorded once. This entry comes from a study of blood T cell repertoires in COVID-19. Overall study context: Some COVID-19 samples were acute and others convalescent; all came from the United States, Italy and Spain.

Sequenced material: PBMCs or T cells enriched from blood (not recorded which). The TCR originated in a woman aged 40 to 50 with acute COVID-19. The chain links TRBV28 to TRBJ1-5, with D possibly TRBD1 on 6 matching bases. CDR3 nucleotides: TGTGCCAGCAGTTTTTACTGGTTGTCCCAGGGGAATCAGCCCCAGCATTTT. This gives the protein CASSFYWLSQGNQPQHF.